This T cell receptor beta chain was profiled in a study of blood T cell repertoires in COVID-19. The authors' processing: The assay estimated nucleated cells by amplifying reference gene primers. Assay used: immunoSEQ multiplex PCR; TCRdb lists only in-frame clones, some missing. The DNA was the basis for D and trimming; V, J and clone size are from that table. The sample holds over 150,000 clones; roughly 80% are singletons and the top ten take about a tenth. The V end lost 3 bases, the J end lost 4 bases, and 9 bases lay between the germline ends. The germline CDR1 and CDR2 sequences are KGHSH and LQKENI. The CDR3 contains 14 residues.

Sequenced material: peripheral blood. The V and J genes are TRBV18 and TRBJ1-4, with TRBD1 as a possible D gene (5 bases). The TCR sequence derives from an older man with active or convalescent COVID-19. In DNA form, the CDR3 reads TGTGCCAGCTCACCGGATAGGGGTAATGAAAAACTGTTTTTT. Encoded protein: CASSPDRGNEKLFF.